The clone carrying this TCR beta chain was picked up a small number of times. These data belong to a study of cytotoxic CD8 clonotypes in ibrutinib-treated CLL. Study as a whole: Outcomes included around 24 partial and 2 complete responses; after median about 68 months, roughly 15 stayed remitted and roughly twelve progressed. Mean values per sample were 255,043 productive templates and tens of thousands of productive rearrangements.

The CDR3 totals 12 residues. V lost 5 bases, J lost 7 bases, and 3 bases stayed unmatched. Germline assignment: CDR1 SGHAT and CDR2 FQNNGV. Method: immunoSEQ multiplex PCR; TCRdb's copy keeps in-frame clones and lacks some. Counted here are hundreds of thousands of clones, nearly 80% occurring once; the ten biggest clones make up about an eighth. The material was PBMCs, obtained after 12 months of ibrutinib treatment. The sequence was collected from a human donor with chronic lymphocytic leukemia. The V call is TRBV11-2, the J call TRBJ1-2, with 8 bases aligning to TRBD1. The CDR3 sequence: CASSPDRAGYTF. As DNA, the CDR3 is TGTGCCAGCAGCCCGGACAGGGCTGGCTACACCTTC.